The 19 T cell receptor beta chains below come from one sample, sequenced in a study of T cells in tuberculosis (dated by TCRdb to between 2018 and 2020). Receptors were amplified or captured by the immunoSEQ multiplex PCR assay. As stored in TCRdb, this immuneACCESS dataset retains in-frame rearrangements with V and J assigned. A fraction of the clones does not appear; measured against another copy, unresolved V genes explain less than half of the discrepancy, and the remainder lacks a known reason. The sample has about 41,000 clones on record, about 95% of them singletons. Jointly, the top ten make up 3.5% to 4.5% of the sample. Sequences were obtained from PBMCs. Receptors originate from a donor aged 10-29 years with latent tuberculosis or without tuberculosis infection.

The chain combines TRBV6-5 with TRBJ2-1; tentative D call: TRBD2 (6 bases). The germline V gene has CDR1 MNHEY and CDR2 SVGAGI. The CDR3 is 14 residues long. The V and J ends lost 5 bases and 9 bases respectively, with 17 bases between them. The DNA of the CDR3 is TGTGCCAGCAGTCCACCGGAGGGGATGACTGAGCAGTTCTTC. Encoded protein: CASSPPEGMTEQFF.

V and J are TRBV5-5 and TRBJ2-3, with 7 positions matching TRBD1. Trimming at V came to 3 bases and at J to 2 bases, leaving 15 bases not matched to a gene. Germline V gene lookup returns CDR1 SGHKS and CDR2 YYEKEE (reference sequence). CDR3 length: 18 residues. CDR3 sequence: CASSSLRADRVVTDTQYF. CDR3 sequence (DNA): TGTGCCAGCAGCTCGTTAAGAGCTGACAGGGTGGTCACAGATACGCAGTATTTT.

The chain recombines TRBV5-4 with TRBJ2-1; 7 bases fit TRBD2. The CDR3 is 11 residues long. Looked up from germline, CDR1 is SGHNT and CDR2 is YYREEE (reference sequence). V lost 5 bases and J lost 12; bases outside the gene matches: 5. This chain's CDR3 is CASRAGTVQFF. Written as DNA, the CDR3 is TGTGCCAGCAGAGCGGGGACCGTGCAGTTCTTC.

The chain links TRBV9 to TRBJ2-6; tentative D call: TRBD2 (6 bases). V was cut by 0 bases and J by 2 bases, with 6 bases left in between. The CDR3 sequence is 15 residues long. CDR1 is SGDLS, CDR2 YYNGEE, per germline. The CDR3 loop is CASSVGRAGANVLTF. The DNA of the CDR3 is TGTGCCAGCAGCGTAGGGAGGGCTGGGGCCAACGTCCTGACTTTC.

The gene calls are TRBV4-1 and TRBJ1-1; TRBD1 agrees at 10 bases. The CDR3 totals 15 residues. Germline lookup yields CDR1 MGHRA and CDR2 YSYEKL. The V gene end was trimmed by 4 bases and the J gene end by 10 bases; junction bases not matched to a gene: 12. The CDR3 sequence is CASSLLPGTGEGAFF. The CDR3 DNA reads TGCGCCAGCAGCCTCCTACCCGGGACAGGGGAAGGAGCTTTCTTT.

The chain uses TRBV6-1 and TRBJ1-2; TRBD1 aligns across 11 bases. J gave up 7 bases and V 4 bases, and 8 bases lay outside the gene matches. The length of the CDR3 is 15 residues. Germline CDR1 MNHNS, CDR2 SASEGT. The CDR3 loop is CASSGDRGKLFGYTF. As DNA, the CDR3 is TGTGCCAGCAGTGGGGACAGGGGGAAGCTATTTGGCTACACCTTC.

The chain recombines TRBV27 with TRBJ1-1, with D unclear. CDR1 and CDR2 from the germline V gene are MNHEY and SMNVEV (reference sequence). Deletions cut 5 bases from V and 5 bases from J, with 12 bases between. The CDR3 has 13 amino acids. This CDR3 is CASSQYMSTEAFF. The CDR3 nucleotides are TGTGCCAGCAGTCAGTACATGTCAACTGAAGCTTTCTTT.

The chain carries TRBV7-2 and TRBJ2-7; D call uncertain. V lost 0 bases and J 2 bases, leaving 5 bases between the germline ends. Germline CDR1 is SGHTA and CDR2 is FQGNSA. The CDR3 extends over 13 amino acids. CDR3 sequence reads: CASSLARTYEQYF. In nucleotides, the CDR3 is TGTGCCAGCAGCTTAGCCAGGACCTACGAGCAGTACTTC. The full variable domain, rest sourced from reference TRBV7-2 and TRBJ2-7, is GAGVSQSPSNKVTEKGKDVELRCDPISGHTALYWYRQSLGQGLEFLIYFQGNSAPDKSGLPSDRFSAERTGGSVSTLTIQRTQQEDSAVYLCASSLARTYEQYFGPGTRLTVT.

The chain uses TRBV28 and TRBJ2-7; tentative D call: TRBD1 (6 bases). CDR3 size: 15 residues. From germline, CDR1 is MDHEN and CDR2 SYDVKM. Trimming removed 4 bases from V and 1 base from J, with 14 bases in between. Written as DNA, the CDR3 is TGTGCCAGCAGTTCGGACAGACCCATATCCTACGAGCAGTACTTC. Translated, it gives CASSSDRPISYEQYF.

This clone is a singleton in its sample. The V call is TRBV7-9, the J call TRBJ2-1; TRBD2 aligns across 10 bases. Trimming at V came to 5 bases and at J to 3 bases, leaving 10 bases not matched to a gene. The CDR3 is 17 residues long. From germline, CDR1 is SEHNR and CDR2 FQNEAQ (reference sequence). CDR3 in amino acids: CASSRTITSGVYNEQFF. In nucleotides, the CDR3 is TGTGCCAGCAGCCGAACTATAACTAGCGGGGTCTACAATGAGCAGTTCTTC.

The rearrangement links TRBV27 to TRBJ1-1; D is possibly TRBD1 (5 bases). V lost 3 bases and J lost 6, with 20 bases in between. This CDR3 is 16 amino acids long. Germline loops: CDR1 MNHEY, CDR2 SMNVEV (reference sequence). This CDR3 reads CASSFRGVNLRAEAFF. DNA of the CDR3: TGTGCCAGCAGTTTTCGGGGGGTTAATCTAAGGGCTGAAGCTTTCTTT.

The chain recombines TRBV5-1 with TRBJ1-4, with 7 nucleotides matching TRBD1. CDR1 SGHRS and CDR2 YFSETQ come from the germline V gene. J lost 5 bases, V lost 4 bases, and 5 bases had no gene match. The CDR3 covers 14 residues. The chain's CDR3 is CASSTGTVNEKLFF. Here the CDR3 DNA reads TGCGCCAGCAGCACGGGGACAGTGAATGAAAAACTGTTTTTT.

This rearrangement joins TRBV27 to TRBJ2-1; TRBD2 matches 10 bases. The germline V gene has CDR1 MNHEY and CDR2 SMNVEV (reference sequence). The length of the CDR3 is 17 residues. Trimming removed 6 bases from V and 6 bases from J; junction bases left unmatched: 14. The CDR3 loop is CASSSPGPGLAFNEQFF. CDR3 nucleotides: TGTGCCAGCAGCTCTCCGGGACCGGGACTAGCGTTCAATGAGCAGTTCTTC.

The chain is built from TRBV6-5 and TRBJ2-1; 7 bases agree with TRBD1. Germline lookup yields CDR1 MNHEY and CDR2 SVGAGI. The CDR3 spans 12 residues. J gave up 8 bases and V 5 bases, and 3 bases lay outside the gene matches. DNA of the CDR3: TGTGCCAGCAGTGAACAGGGGTATGAGCAGTTCTTC. Its protein product is CASSEQGYEQFF.

The chain uses TRBV27 and TRBJ1-5; no definite D call. This CDR3 comprises 16 residues. V was shortened by 5 bases and J by 4 bases, with 18 bases between the two germline ends. Germline assignment: CDR1 MNHEY and CDR2 SMNVEV (reference sequence). The CDR3 region has the DNA TGTGCCAGCAGTGCTCGGGAGGCAACTCCGAATCAGCCCCAGCATTTT. Its translation: CASSAREATPNQPQHF.

The rearrangement joins TRBV27 to TRBJ1-1; 7 bases fit TRBD1. The junction had 7 bases not matched to a gene; V was cut back by 5 bases and J by 1 base. The germline CDR1 and CDR2 sequences are MNHEY and SMNVEV (reference sequence). The CDR3 has 15 residues. The CDR3 spells CASSPRQGPNTEAFF. DNA for the CDR3: TGTGCCAGCAGTCCAAGACAGGGACCGAACACTGAAGCTTTCTTT.

CDR3: CASSIVPGPPSYKNTEAFF. In DNA, the CDR3 is TGTGCCAGTAGTATAGTCCCGGGTCCACCCTCGTACAAAAACACTGAAGCTTTCTTT. The chain is built from TRBV19 and TRBJ1-1; D ambiguous. Germline CDR1 reads LNHDA; CDR2 reads SQIVND (reference sequence). Trimming shortened V by 1 base and J by 2 bases, and 23 bases separated the two germline ends. The CDR3 contains 19 residues. The full variable domain, completed using reference TRBV19 and TRBJ1-1, is DGGITQSPKYLFRKEGQNVTLSCEQNLNHDAMYWYRQDPGQGLRLIYYSQIVNDFQKGDIAEGYSVSREKKESFPLTVTSAQKNPTAFYLCASSIVPGPPSYKNTEAFFGQGTRLTVV.

CDR3 loop: CASSKLPRMDREWYGYTF. CDR3 coding DNA: TGTGCCAGCAGTAAGTTACCTCGCATGGACAGGGAGTGGTATGGCTACACCTTC. The J gene is TRBJ1-2, the V gene TRBV27, with TRBD1 matching over 8 bases. CDR1 MNHEY and CDR2 SMNVEV come from the germline V gene (reference sequence). The CDR3 runs to 18 residues. With V trimmed by 5 bases and J by 5 bases, 19 bases remained unmatched.

The V and J genes are TRBV7-3 and TRBJ2-2; D remains unclear. CDR3 length: 13 residues. Germline lookup yields CDR1 SGHTA and CDR2 FQGTGA. V dropped 3 bases and J dropped 0 bases, with 2 bases sitting between them. The CDR3 loop reads CASSFTNTGELFF. The CDR3 nucleotides read TGTGCCAGCAGCTTTACGAACACCGGGGAGCTGTTTTTT.